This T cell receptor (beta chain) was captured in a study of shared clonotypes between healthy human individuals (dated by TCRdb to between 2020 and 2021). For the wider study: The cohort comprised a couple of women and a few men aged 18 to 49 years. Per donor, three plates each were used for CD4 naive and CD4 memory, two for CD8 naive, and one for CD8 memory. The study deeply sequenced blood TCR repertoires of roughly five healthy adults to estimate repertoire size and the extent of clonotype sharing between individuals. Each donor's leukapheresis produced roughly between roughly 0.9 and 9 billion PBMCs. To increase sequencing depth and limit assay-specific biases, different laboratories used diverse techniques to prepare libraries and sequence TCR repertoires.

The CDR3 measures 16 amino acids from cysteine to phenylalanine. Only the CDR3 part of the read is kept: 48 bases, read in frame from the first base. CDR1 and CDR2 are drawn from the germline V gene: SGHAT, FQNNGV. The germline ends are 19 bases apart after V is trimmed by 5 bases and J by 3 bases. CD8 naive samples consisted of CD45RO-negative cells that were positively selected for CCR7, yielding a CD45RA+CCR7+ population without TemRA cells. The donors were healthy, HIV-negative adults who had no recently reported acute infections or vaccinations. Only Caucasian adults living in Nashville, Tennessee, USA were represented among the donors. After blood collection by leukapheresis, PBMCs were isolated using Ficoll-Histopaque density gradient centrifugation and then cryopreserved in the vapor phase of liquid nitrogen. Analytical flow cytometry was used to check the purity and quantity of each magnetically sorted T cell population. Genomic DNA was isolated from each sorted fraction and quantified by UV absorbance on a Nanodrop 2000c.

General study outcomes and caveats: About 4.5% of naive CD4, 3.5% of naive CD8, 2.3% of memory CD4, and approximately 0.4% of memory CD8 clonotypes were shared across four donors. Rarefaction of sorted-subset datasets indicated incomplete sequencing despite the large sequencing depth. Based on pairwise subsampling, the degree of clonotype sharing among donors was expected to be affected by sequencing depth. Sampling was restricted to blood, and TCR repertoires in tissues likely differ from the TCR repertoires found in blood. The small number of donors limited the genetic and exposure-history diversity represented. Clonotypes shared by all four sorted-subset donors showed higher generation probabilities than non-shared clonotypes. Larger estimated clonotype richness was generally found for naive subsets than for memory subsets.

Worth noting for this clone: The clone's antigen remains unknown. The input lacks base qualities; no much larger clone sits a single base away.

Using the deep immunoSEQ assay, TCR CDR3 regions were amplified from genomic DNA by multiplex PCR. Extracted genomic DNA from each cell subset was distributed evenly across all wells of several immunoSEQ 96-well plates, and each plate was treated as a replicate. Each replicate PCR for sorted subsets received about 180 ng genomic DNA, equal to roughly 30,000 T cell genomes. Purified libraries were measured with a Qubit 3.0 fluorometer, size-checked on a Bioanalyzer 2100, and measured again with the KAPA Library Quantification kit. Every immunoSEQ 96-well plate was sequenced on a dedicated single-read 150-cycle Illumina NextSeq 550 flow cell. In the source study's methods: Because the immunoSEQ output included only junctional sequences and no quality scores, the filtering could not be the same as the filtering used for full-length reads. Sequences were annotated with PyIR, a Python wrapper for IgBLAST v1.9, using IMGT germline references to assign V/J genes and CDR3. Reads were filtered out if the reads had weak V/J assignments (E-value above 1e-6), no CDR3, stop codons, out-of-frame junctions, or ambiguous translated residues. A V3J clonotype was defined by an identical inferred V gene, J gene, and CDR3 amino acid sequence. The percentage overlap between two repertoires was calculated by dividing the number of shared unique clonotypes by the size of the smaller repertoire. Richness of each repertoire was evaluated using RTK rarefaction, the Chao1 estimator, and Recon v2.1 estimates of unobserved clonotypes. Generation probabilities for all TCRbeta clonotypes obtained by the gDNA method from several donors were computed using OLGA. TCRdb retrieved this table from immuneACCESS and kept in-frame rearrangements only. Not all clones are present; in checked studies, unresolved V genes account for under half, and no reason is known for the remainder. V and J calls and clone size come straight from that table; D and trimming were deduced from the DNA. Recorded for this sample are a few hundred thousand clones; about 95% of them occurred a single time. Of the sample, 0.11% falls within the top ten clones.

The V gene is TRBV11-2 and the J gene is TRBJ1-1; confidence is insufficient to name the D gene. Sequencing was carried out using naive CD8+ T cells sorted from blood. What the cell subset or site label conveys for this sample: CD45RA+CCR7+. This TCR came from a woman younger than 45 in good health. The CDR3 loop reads CASSLTPADWDTEAFF. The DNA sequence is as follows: TGTGCCAGCAGCCTCACCCCCGCCGATTGGGACACTGAAGCTTTCTTT. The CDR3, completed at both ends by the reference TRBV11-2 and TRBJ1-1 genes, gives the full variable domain EAGVAQSPRYKIIEKRQSVAFWCNPISGHATLYWYQQILGQGPKLLIQFQNNGVVDDSQLPKDRFSAERLKGVDSTLKIQPAKLEDSAVYLCASSLTPADWDTEAFFGQGTRLTVV.